The rows below give T cell receptor beta chains drawn from one sample of a study of blood T cells in healthy people across ages. TCRdb reprocessed the 5' RACE reads via MiXCR and lists one record per CDR3 protein. The sample yields about 1.8 million distinct CDR3 sequences, roughly 52% seen once. The sample comprised blood. These receptor sequences come from a woman in her 40s in good health. Both conserved end residues are part of each CDR3. The D gene is left open where the match is weak. A row's size may be missing; if present it is once, few, many or a size class.

TRBJ2-7,-,-,TRBV12-2,TGTGCAAGTCGCTTAGGGAGATACGAGCAGTACTTC,CASRLGRYEQYF
TRBJ1-6,-,TRBD1,TRBV29-1,TGCAGCGTATCAACCGGGACAGGGGGTTCACCCCTCCACTTT,CSVSTGTGGSPLHF
TRBJ2-1,few,-,TRBV12-3/TRBV12-4,TGTGCCAGCAGTTTAGTTGGGGGCGCGGGTTCCCGCAATGAGCAGTTCTTC,CASSLVGGAGSRNEQFF
TRBJ1-6,-,-,TRBV4-1,TGCGCCAGCAGCCAAGATCCCGAAAGATGGAATTCACCCCTCCACTTT,CASSQDPERWNSPLHF
TRBJ2-1,few,-,TRBV6-2/TRBV6-3,TGTGCCAGCAGTTACGTCAGGGTCAGTGAGCAGTTCTTC,CASSYVRVSEQFF
TRBJ2-5,-,-,TRBV13,TGTGCCAGCAGCTTAGTAATGACAGGAAGGGAGCAGTACTTC,CASSLVMTGREQYF
TRBJ1-4,-,TRBD1,TRBV4-2,TGTGCCAGCAGCCAAGATTCGCGGGACAGGTTTAATGAAAAACTGTTTTTT,CASSQDSRDRFNEKLFF
TRBJ2-1,-,-,TRBV7-9,TGTGCCAGCAGCTTACGTGGGGGGCAGGGGCTTGGGCGGCATGAGCAGTTCTTC,CASSLRGGQGLGRHEQFF
TRBJ1-4,-,-,TRBV7-9,TGTGCCAGCAGCCCGAGGGCGCCCGTAAATGAAAAACTGTTTTTT,CASSPRAPVNEKLFF
TRBJ2-5,once,-,TRBV12-3/TRBV12-4,TGTGCCAGCAGTTTTTTTTCGGCGGGGTCGGGGTCCCAGTACTTC,CASSFFSAGSGSQYF
TRBJ1-1,-,TRBD1,TRBV29-1,TGCAGCGCCGCCGGGACAGGGACCCTATTAGCTTTCTTT,CSAAGTGTLLAFF
TRBJ2-3,many,TRBD2,TRBV5-1,TGCGCCAGTAGAGCGGGGACGAGCACAGATACGCAGTATTTT,CASRAGTSTDTQYF
TRBJ2-7,-,TRBD1,TRBV20-1,TGCAGTGCTAGAGATCCCGGGACAGGCACCCCCTCCGAGCAGTACTTC,CSARDPGTGTPSEQYF
TRBJ2-7,-,TRBD1,TRBV5-4,TGTGCCAGCAGCGGGGGACAGGGCAGGTACGAGCAGTACTTC,CASSGGQGRYEQYF
TRBJ2-7,-,TRBD2,TRBV3-1,TGTGCCAGCAGCCAAGATTGGGGGGGAGGGGCCGACTCCTACGAGCAGTACTTC,CASSQDWGGGADSYEQYF
TRBJ2-7,many,-,TRBV10-3,TGTGCCAGCGGTACCTACGAGCAGTACTTC,CASGTYEQYF
TRBJ2-5,-,TRBD1,TRBV27,TGTGCCAGCAGTCGAAGGACAGGGGGGGAGACCCAGTACTTC,CASSRRTGGETQYF
TRBJ2-3,-,-,TRBV9,TGTACCAGCAGCGTAGCCCCAGCGTCGGGGCTTGGTACGCAGTATTTT,CTSSVAPASGLGTQYF
TRBJ2-7,-,-,TRBV7-2,TGTGCCAGCAGCAATCACCACGGGGGCCCTCCCTACGAGCAGTACTTC,CASSNHHGGPPYEQYF
TRBJ2-3,-,-,TRBV5-6,TGTGCCAGCAGTTTTCCACAGGTTGCAGATACGCAGTATTTT,CASSFPQVADTQYF
TRBJ1-1,-,TRBD1,TRBV4-1,TGCGCCAGCAGCCAACAGAAGGCCTCAGGGGGCGCGGGGGCTGAAGCTTTCTTT,CASSQQKASGGAGAEAFF
TRBJ2-5,-,TRBD1,TRBV6-5,TGTGCCAGCAGTTACGCCCGGACAGGGCAACTCCAAGAGACCCAGTACTTC,CASSYARTGQLQETQYF
TRBJ2-4,-,-,TRBV28,TGTGCCAGCAGCCCGGCCGCGGAAGCCAAAAACATTCAGTACTTC,CASSPAAEAKNIQYF
TRBJ2-3,-,TRBD2,TRBV27,TGTGCCAGCACCCCGGGACTAGCGAGAGATACGCAGTATTTT,CASTPGLARDTQYF
TRBJ2-1,-,-,TRBV20-1,TGCAGTGCTAGAGGGGGAATCTACAATGAGCGGTTCTTC,CSARGGIYNERFF
TRBJ2-1,few,-,TRBV27,TGTGCCAGCAGTGCCCCAGTAAAACCTGAAACAAGGGCTTACAATGAGCAGTTCTTC,CASSAPVKPETRAYNEQFF
TRBJ2-6,few,-,TRBV7-9,TGTGCCAGCAGCCCCAGGGGTCCCTTAGGATCTGGGGCCAACGTCCTGACTTTC,CASSPRGPLGSGANVLTF
TRBJ2-1,few,TRBD2,TRBV20-1,TGCAGTGCTAGAGATGGTGCTAGGGAGGGAGCGTTCAATGAGCAGTTCTTC,CSARDGAREGAFNEQFF
TRBJ1-2,-,TRBD1,TRBV10-3,TGTGCCAGCAGATTGGGACAGGCCGCCTATGGCTACACCTTC,CASRLGQAAYGYTF
TRBJ2-7,-,-,TRBV20-1,TGCAGTGCTAGAGGCAGGGTCTCCTACGAGCAGTACTTC,CSARGRVSYEQYF
TRBJ1-2,-,-,TRBV5-1,TGCGCCAGCAGCTCTTCCTCAGCTAACTATGGCTACACCTTC,CASSSSSANYGYTF
TRBJ2-7,-,-,TRBV20-1,TGCAGTGCTAGCGACCCCGGGACTCGACTCTACGAGCAGTACTTC,CSASDPGTRLYEQYF
TRBJ2-5,-,-,TRBV7-2,TGTGCCAGCAGCTCCTCGGGGGAGTGGGAGGAGACCCAGTACTTC,CASSSSGEWEETQYF
TRBJ2-3,-,-,TRBV20-1,TGCAGTGCTCTGACGGGGCAGGCAGATACGCAGTATTTT,CSALTGQADTQYF
TRBJ2-7,-,-,TRBV7-9,TGTGCCAGCAGCTTACAGGACAGTAACTACGAGCAGTACTTC,CASSLQDSNYEQYF
TRBJ2-5,few,-,TRBV6-5,TGTGCCAGTCAATCGCCCGGCCGGGGGACCCAGTACTTC,CASQSPGRGTQYF
TRBJ2-5,-,-,TRBV20-1,TGCAGTGCTAATGACTCTCCCCCGACCCAGTACTTC,CSANDSPPTQYF
TRBJ2-3,-,TRBD2,TRBV9,TGTGCCAGCAGCACCAGGACTAGCGGGGGGGCCTTAGATACGCAGTATTTT,CASSTRTSGGALDTQYF
TRBJ2-4,-,TRBD1,TRBV15,TGTGCCACCAGCAGAGATGGGCAGGGGGCTAAAAACATTCAGTACTTC,CATSRDGQGAKNIQYF
TRBJ1-5,once,-,TRBV7-2,TGTGCCACCGGGGCAGGTAGCAATCAGCCCCAGCATTTT,CATGAGSNQPQHF
TRBJ2-1,-,TRBD2,TRBV29-1,TGCAGCGTTGAAGACTCGAGTAGCGGGAGGTTATATGAGCAGTTCTTC,CSVEDSSSGRLYEQFF
TRBJ2-7,-,-,TRBV3-1,TGTGCCAGCAGCCAAGTACCCACTGTTTCCTACGAGCAGTACTTC,CASSQVPTVSYEQYF
TRBJ2-6,few,TRBD2,TRBV7-6,TGTGCCAGCAGCTCCGGCCTAGCGGGGGGTACTGGGGCCAACGTCCTGACTTTC,CASSSGLAGGTGANVLTF
TRBJ1-2,-,-,TRBV4-3,TGCGCCAGCAGCCAAATAATAAGTTCTAACTATGGCTACACCTTC,CASSQIISSNYGYTF
TRBJ2-5,few,TRBD1,TRBV20-1,TGCAGTGCTAGGTCCGGGACAGGGAAAGAGACCCAGTACTTC,CSARSGTGKETQYF
TRBJ2-7,few,TRBD1,TRBV6-1,TGTGCCAGCAGTGAACGGACAGGTCAATCCTCCTACGAGCAGTACTTC,CASSERTGQSSYEQYF
TRBJ2-3,-,TRBD2,TRBV6-6,TGTGCCAGCAGTTTACCTTCGGCGGGGGGGCTTACGCAGTATTTT,CASSLPSAGGLTQYF
TRBJ2-7,-,TRBD2,TRBV4-3,TGCGCCAGCAGCCAAGATCGGGTGGCCGGGGGGGCGTCCTACGAGCAGTACTTC,CASSQDRVAGGASYEQYF
TRBJ2-7,-,-,TRBV6-1,TGTGCCAGCAGATACAGAAGCTCCTACAATGAGCAGTACTTC,CASRYRSSYNEQYF
TRBJ1-2,-,-,TRBV20-1,TGCAGTGCTAGAGTCGCACAGGGCCTGAGTTACACCTTC,CSARVAQGLSYTF
TRBJ1-2,-,-,TRBV7-2,TGCGCCAGCAGCCCCCGTTCGAGGACAGTTGGCTACACCTTC,CASSPRSRTVGYTF
TRBJ2-3,-,-,TRBV28,TGTGCCAGCAGTTTTGGGGGGGGGGCCTCGAGGACAGATACGCAGTATTTT,CASSFGGGASRTDTQYF
TRBJ2-3,-,-,TRBV6-5,TGTGCCAGCAGGCAGAGTCAACTAAGCACAGATACGCAGTATTTT,CASRQSQLSTDTQYF
TRBJ1-1,-,-,TRBV5-5,TGTGCCAGCAAGATGACCGCTGAAGCTTTCTTT,CASKMTAEAFF
TRBJ2-6,few,-,TRBV27,TGTGCCAGCAGTTTTTGGGTCGCAGGAGGGGCCAACGTCCTGACTTTC,CASSFWVAGGANVLTF
TRBJ2-4,few,TRBD2,TRBV6-5,TGTGCCAGCCGGAGTAGCGGGGGGTCGGGAAACATTCAGTACTTC,CASRSSGGSGNIQYF
TRBJ1-2,-,TRBD1,TRBV6-5,TGTGCCGGCAGTTACTCCACGACAGGGGCGGAAGGCTACACCTTC,CAGSYSTTGAEGYTF
TRBJ2-5,-,-,TRBV7-2,TGTGCCAGCAGCTCCCTAGCGAGGGTGTCGGGGTCCCAGTACTTC,CASSSLARVSGSQYF
TRBJ2-7,few,-,TRBV27,TGTGCCAGCAGTTTATCTAGGAAGATGACCTACGAGCAGTACTTC,CASSLSRKMTYEQYF
TRBJ2-4,-,TRBD1,TRBV6-5,TGTGCCAGCAGTTATTCAAGGACAGGGGGCATTCAGTACTTC,CASSYSRTGGIQYF